This T cell receptor (beta chain) stems from a study of T cells in severe cutaneous drug reactions. Study in general: Patients came from Taiwan, Thailand and a European registry, 2011 to 2018. Enrollment required a probable or definite RegiSCAR diagnosis of SJS/TEN or DRESS.

The iRepertoire multiplex PCR system with TCR subtype-specific primers built both bulk and single-cell libraries. TCRdb reprocessed the multiplex PCR reads, with one entry per CDR3 protein and no DNA. This sample carries 9,500 to 11,000 distinct CDR3 sequences, with roughly a fifth going to the ten biggest clones. Germline V gene sequence: CDR1 DFQATT, CDR2 SNEGSKA (reference sequence). The CDR3 has 15 amino acids. The donors had carbamazepine-induced Stevens-Johnson syndrome or toxic epidermal necrolysis. The sequencing input was cells from a skin blister. This receptor was taken from a human donor with Stevens-Johnson syndrome, a severe cutaneous drug reaction. This chain joins TRBV20-1 and TRBJ2-1. The CDR3 sequence: CSARDHGSSYNEQFF.